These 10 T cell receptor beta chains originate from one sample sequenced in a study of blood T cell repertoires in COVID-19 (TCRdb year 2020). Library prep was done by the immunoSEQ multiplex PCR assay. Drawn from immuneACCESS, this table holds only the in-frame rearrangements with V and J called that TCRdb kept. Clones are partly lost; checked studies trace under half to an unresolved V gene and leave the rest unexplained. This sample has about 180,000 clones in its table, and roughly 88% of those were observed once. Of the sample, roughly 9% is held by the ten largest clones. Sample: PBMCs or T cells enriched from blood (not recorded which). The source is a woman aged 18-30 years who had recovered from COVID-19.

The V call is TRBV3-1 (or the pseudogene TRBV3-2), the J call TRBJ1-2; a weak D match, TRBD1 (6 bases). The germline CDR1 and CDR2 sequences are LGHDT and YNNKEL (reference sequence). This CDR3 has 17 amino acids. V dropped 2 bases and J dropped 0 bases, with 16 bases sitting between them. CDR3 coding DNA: TGTGCCAGCAGCCAACGCTTATTTACAGGGACTAACTATGGCTACACCTTC. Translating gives CASSQRLFTGTNYGYTF.

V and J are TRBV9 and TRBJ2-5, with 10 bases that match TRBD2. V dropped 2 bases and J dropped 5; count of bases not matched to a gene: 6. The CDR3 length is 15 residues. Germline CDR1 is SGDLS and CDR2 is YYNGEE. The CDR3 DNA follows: TGTGCCAGCAGCGTGCTAGCGGGGGCCGTGGAGACCCAGTACTTC. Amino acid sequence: CASSVLAGAVETQYF.

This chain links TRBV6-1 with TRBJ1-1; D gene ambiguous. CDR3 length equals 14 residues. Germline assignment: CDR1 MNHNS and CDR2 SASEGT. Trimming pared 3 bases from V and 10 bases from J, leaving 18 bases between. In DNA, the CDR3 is TGTGCCAGCAGTGAGCAGCTTTCCGCCAGCGGAGCTTTCTTT. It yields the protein CASSEQLSASGAFF.

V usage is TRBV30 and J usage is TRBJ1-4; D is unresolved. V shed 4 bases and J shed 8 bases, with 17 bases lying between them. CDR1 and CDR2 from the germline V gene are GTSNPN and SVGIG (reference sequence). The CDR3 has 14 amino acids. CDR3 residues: CAWTPTSPREKLFF. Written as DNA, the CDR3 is TGTGCCTGGACCCCGACCTCCCCGCGGGAAAAACTGTTTTTT. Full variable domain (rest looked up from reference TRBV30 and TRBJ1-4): SQTIHQWPATLVQPVGSPLSLECTVEGTSNPNLYWYRQAAGRGLQLLFYSVGIGQISSEVPQNLSASRPQDRQFILSSKKLLLSDSGFYLCAWTPTSPREKLFFGSGTQLSVL.

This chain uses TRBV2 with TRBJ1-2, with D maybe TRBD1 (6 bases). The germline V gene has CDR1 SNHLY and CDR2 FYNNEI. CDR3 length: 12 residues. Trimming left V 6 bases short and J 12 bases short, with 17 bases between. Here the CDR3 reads CASSQYRDKDTF. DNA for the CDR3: TGTGCCAGCAGCCAGTACAGGGATAAGGACACCTTC.

Here the CDR3 reads CASSEGAEYGYTF. CDR3 in DNA: TGTGCCAGCAGTGAGGGAGCGGAGTATGGCTACACCTTC. This rearrangement joins TRBV6-4 to TRBJ1-2; D uncertain. Per the germline V gene, CDR1 is MRHNA and CDR2 is SNTAGT. Deletions cut 3 bases from V and 5 bases from J, with 10 bases between. The CDR3 is 13 residues long.

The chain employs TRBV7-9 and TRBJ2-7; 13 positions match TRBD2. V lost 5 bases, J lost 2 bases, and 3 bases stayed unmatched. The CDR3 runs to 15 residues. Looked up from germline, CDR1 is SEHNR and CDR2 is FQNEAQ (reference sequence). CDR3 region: CASSPGTSGAYEQYF. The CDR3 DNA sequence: TGTGCCAGCAGCCCCGGGACTAGCGGGGCCTACGAGCAGTACTTC. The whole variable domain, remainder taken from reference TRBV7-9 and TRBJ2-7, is DTGVSQNPRHKITKRGQNVTFRCDPISEHNRLYWYRQTLGQGPEFLTYFQNEAQLEKSRLLSDRFSAERPKGSFSTLEIQRTEQGDSAMYLCASSPGTSGAYEQYFGPGTRLTVT.

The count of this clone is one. In DNA form, the CDR3 reads TGTGCCAGCAGCTTGGCCAGGCCCGGCACTGAAGCTTTCTTT. This encodes CASSLARPGTEAFF. The genes are TRBV5-5 and TRBJ1-1; D is unclear. Germline CDR1 reads SGHKS; CDR2 reads YYEKEE (reference sequence). Between the trimmed V and J ends, which lost 0 bases and 4 bases, there was a span of 10 bases. This CDR3 contains 14 residues.

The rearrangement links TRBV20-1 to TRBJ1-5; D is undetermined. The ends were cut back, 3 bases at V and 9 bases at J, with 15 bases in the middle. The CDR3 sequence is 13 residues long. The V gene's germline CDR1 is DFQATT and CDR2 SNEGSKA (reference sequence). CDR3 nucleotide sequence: TGCAGTGCTAGTGCGGTGGTTGAGGGGCCCCAGCATTTT. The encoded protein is CSASAVVEGPQHF.

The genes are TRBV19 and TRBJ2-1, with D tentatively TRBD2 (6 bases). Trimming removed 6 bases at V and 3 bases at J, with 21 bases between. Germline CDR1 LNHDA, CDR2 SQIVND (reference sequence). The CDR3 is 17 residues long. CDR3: CASRPILGTDNYNEQFF. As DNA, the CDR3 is TGTGCCAGTAGACCAATACTCGGGACTGACAACTACAATGAGCAGTTCTTC.